This TCR beta chain appears in the sequencing data of a study of blood T cell repertoires in COVID-19. The data were produced by immunoSEQ multiplex PCR, yet TCRdb's version contains in-frame clones alone and is incomplete. Here the sample spans some 240,000 clones, approximately 80% being singletons. V lost 4 bases, J lost 3 bases, and 7 bases lay in between. There are 12 residues in the CDR3. Sample: peripheral blood. The chain combines TRBV12-3 or TRBV12-4 with TRBJ2-7; D remains ambiguous. This sequence was found in a woman of 80 years or more with acute or convalescent COVID-19. The CDR3 region has the DNA TGTGCCAGCAGTTCCTTCTACTACGAGCAGTACTTC. Protein product: CASSSFYYEQYF.